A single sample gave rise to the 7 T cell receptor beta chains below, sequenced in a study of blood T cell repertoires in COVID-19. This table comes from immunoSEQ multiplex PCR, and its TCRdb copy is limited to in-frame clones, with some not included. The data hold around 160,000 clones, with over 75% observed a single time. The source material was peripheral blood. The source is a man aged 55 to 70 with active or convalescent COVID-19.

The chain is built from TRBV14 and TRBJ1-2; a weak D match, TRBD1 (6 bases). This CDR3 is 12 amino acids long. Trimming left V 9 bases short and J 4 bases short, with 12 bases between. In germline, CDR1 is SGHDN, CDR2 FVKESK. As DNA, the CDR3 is TGTGCCAGGACAGGTGTGGTCTATGGCTACACCTTC. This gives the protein CARTGVVYGYTF.

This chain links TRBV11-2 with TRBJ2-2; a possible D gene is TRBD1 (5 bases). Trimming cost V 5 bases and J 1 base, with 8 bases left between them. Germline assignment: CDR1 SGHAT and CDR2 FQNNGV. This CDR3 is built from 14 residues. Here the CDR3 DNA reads TGTGCCAGCAGCCGACAGAGGAACACCGGGGAGCTGTTTTTT. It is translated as CASSRQRNTGELFF.

CDR3 region: CASSSDVGRMYGYTF. CDR3 in DNA: TGTGCCAGCAGCTCGGATGTCGGCAGGATGTATGGCTACACCTTC. This rearrangement joins TRBV5-4 to TRBJ1-2; D uncertain. The CDR3 extends over 15 amino acids. V lost 3 bases to trimming and J lost 5 bases, with 17 bases between them. Germline CDR1 SGHNT, CDR2 YYREEE (reference sequence).

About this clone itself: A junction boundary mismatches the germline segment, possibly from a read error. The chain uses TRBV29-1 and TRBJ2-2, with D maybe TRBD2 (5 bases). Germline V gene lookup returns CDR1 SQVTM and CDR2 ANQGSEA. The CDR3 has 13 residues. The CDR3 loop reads CSVGAGEHRGAVF. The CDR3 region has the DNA TGCAGCGTTGGGGCAGGTGAACACCGGGGAGCTGTTTTT.

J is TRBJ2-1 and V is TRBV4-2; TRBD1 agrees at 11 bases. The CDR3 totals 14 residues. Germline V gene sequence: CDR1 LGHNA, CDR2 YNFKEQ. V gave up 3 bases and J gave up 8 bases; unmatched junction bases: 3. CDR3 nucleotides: TGTGCCAGCAGCCACGGACAGGGGGCCGATGAGCAGTTCTTC. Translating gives CASSHGQGADEQFF.

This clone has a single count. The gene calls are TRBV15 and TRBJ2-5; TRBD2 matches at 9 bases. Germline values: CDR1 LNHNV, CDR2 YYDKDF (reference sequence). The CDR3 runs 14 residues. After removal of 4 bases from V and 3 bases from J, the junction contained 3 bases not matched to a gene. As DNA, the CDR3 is TGTGCCACCAGCACGGGGACTAGCAAAGAGACCCAGTACTTC. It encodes CATSTGTSKETQYF.

This chain's CDR3 is CASRPQGPHTEAFF. The CDR3 DNA follows: TGTGCCAGCAGGCCACAGGGGCCCCACACTGAAGCTTTCTTT. The chain couples TRBV6-5 to TRBJ1-1; TRBD1 matches at 7 bases. From germline, CDR1 is MNHEY and CDR2 SVGAGI. Germline trimming cut 6 bases from V and 3 bases from J; bases unmatched to any gene: 7. The CDR3 has 14 residues.